This T cell receptor beta chain is drawn from a study of T cells in Graves' hyperthyroidism and ophthalmopathy. General study results and limits: Separating ophthalmopathy from stable hyperthyroidism was achieved by a 13 V-J model.

The source material, RNA transcripts, was used to amplify TCR beta CDR3 regions. The HTBI primer set drove a first-round RT-PCR of the TCR CDR3. MiXCR, run by TCRdb on the multiplex PCR reads, gives a single entry per CDR3 protein. The data contain about 480,000 distinct CDR3 sequences, under 15% of them seen just once; the ten biggest clones take up about a sixth. This clonotype came up many times. No antigen is known for it. Together with thyroid ultrasound, orbital computed tomography, serum thyroxine and TRAb, clinical symptoms were used for diagnoses. The specimen was blood. The receptor comes from a woman between 18 and 29 years old with Graves' hyperthyroidism.

The CDR3 DNA is TGTGCCAGCGGGTTGGGGGACATTCAGTACTTC. It yields the protein CASGLGDIQYF. The rearrangement links TRBV2 to TRBJ2-4; D assignment may be TRBD1 or TRBD2 (5 bases each). CDR1 and CDR2 from the germline V gene are SNHLY and FYNNEI. This CDR3 is built from 11 residues. The V and J ends lost 8 bases and 8 bases respectively, with 10 bases between them.